This T cell receptor beta chain derives from a study of T cells in Graves' hyperthyroidism and ophthalmopathy. Researchers amplified the TCR beta CDR3 regions from RNA transcripts. A first-round RT-PCR of the TCR CDR3 used the HTBI primer set. One entry per CDR3 protein, called by TCRdb with MiXCR from the multiplex PCR reads. Here the sample spans hundreds of thousands of distinct CDR3 sequences, 15% to 20% being singletons. When ophthalmopathy did not progress within 18 months, Graves' hyperthyroidism was considered stable. The PBMCs studied were ones that came from about 10 ml fresh peripheral blood. V gave up 5 bases and J gave up 6 bases, with 13 bases separating them. The CDR3 covers 12 residues. Looked up from germline, CDR1 is SQVTM and CDR2 is ANQGSEA. This clonotype showed up many times.

The V gene is TRBV29-1, the J gene TRBJ1-2; D remains unclear. Sequenced sample: blood. The receptor comes from a woman aged 18-29 years with Graves' hyperthyroidism. CDR3: CSVHGLPDGYTF. DNA for the CDR3: TGCAGCGTTCACGGCCTCCCGGATGGCTACACCTTC.